This T cell receptor (beta chain) appears in the sequencing data of a study of T-cell reconstitution after alpha-beta-depleted transplantation in children. General study findings and limits: Surviving recipient T cells and thymic progenitors accounted for the high day-60 TCRbeta diversity observed in some patients.

The TCRbeta library incorporated unique molecular identifiers. TCRdb ran MiXCR on the PCR reads and lists one entry per CDR3 protein. The table lists some 550,000 distinct CDR3 sequences, 20% to 25% of them singletons. This CDR3 region has 12 residues. CDR1 SQVTM and CDR2 ANQGSEA come from the germline V gene. V was clipped by 5 bases and J by 2 bases, with 9 bases between them. This clonotype came up a few times. Its antigen is currently unknown. The source of this sequence is a boy younger than two who had a stem cell transplant for acute myeloid leukemia, so the T cells may come from the graft donor. The rearrangement joins TRBV29-1 to TRBJ2-5, with unresolved D. This material consisted of PBMCs, mostly from graft donor cells, taken 360 days after TCRalphabeta/CD19-depleted stem cell transplant. CDR3 in amino acids: CSVYFQQETQYF. The CDR3 nucleotides are TGCAGCGTTTATTTTCAGCAAGAGACCCAGTACTTC.